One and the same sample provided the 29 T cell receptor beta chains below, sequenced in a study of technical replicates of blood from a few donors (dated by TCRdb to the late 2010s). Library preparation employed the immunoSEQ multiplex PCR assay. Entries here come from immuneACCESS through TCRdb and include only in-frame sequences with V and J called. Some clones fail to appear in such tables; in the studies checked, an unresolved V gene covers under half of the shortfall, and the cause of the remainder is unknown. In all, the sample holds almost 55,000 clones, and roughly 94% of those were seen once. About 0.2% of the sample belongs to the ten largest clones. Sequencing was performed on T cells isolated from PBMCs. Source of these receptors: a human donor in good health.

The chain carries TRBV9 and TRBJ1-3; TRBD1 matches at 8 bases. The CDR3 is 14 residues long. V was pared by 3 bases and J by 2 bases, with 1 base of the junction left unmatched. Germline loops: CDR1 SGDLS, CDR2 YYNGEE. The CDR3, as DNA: TGTGCCAGCAGCGCGACAGGGGCTGGAAACACCATATATTTT. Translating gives CASSATGAGNTIYF.

CDR3 nucleotide sequence: TGTGCCAGCAGCTCTTTGACAGGGTATCAGCCCCAGCATTTT. Protein product: CASSSLTGYQPQHF. The chain couples TRBV5-6 to TRBJ1-5; the match to TRBD1 covers 7 bases. J was trimmed by 5 bases and V by 3 bases; bases with no gene match: 5. This CDR3 spans 14 amino acids. Germline V gene sequence: CDR1 SGHDT, CDR2 YYEEEE.

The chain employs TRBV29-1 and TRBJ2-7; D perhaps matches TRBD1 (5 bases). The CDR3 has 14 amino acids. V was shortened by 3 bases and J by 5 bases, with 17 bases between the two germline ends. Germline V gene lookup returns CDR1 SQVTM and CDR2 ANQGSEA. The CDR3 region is CSVDRAETVNEQYF. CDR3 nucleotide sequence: TGCAGCGTTGATCGGGCCGAGACAGTTAACGAGCAGTACTTC.

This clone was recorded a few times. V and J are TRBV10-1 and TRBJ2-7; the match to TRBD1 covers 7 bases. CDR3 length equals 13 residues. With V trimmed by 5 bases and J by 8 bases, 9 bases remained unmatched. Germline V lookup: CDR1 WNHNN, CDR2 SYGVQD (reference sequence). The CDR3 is CASSSGTDEKQYF. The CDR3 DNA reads TGCGCCAGCAGTTCCGGGACAGATGAGAAGCAGTACTTC.

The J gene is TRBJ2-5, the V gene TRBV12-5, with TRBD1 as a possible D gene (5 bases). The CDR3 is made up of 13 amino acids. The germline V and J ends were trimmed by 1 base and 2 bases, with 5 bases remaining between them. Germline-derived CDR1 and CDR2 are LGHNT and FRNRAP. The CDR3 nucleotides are TGTGCTAGTGGTTTGGACAGGCAAGAGACCCAGTACTTC. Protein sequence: CASGLDRQETQYF.

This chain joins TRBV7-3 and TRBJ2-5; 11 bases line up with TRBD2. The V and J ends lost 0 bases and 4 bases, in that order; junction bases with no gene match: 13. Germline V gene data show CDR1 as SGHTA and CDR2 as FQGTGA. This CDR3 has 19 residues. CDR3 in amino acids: CASSLTGSGGAGGGETQYF. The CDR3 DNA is TGTGCCAGCAGCTTAACGGGTAGCGGGGGGGCCGGAGGTGGAGAGACCCAGTACTTC. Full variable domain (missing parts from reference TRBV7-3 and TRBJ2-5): GAGVSQTPSNKVTEKGKYVELRCDPISGHTALYWYRQSLGQGPEFLIYFQGTGAADDSGLPNDRFFAVRPEGSVSTLKIQRTERGDSAVYLCASSLTGSGGAGGGETQYFGPGTRLLVL.

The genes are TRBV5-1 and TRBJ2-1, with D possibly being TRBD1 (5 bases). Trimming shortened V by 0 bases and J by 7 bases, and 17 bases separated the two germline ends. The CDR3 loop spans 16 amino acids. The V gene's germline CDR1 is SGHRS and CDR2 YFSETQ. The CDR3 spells CASSLAEQASQNEQFF. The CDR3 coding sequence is TGCGCCAGCAGCTTGGCCGAACAGGCTAGTCAAAATGAGCAGTTCTTC. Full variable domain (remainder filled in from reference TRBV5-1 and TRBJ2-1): KAGVTQTPRYLIKTRGQQVTLSCSPISGHRSVSWYQQTPGQGLQFLFEYFSETQRNKGNFPGRFSGRQFSNSRSEMNVSTLELGDSALYLCASSLAEQASQNEQFFGPGTRLTVL.

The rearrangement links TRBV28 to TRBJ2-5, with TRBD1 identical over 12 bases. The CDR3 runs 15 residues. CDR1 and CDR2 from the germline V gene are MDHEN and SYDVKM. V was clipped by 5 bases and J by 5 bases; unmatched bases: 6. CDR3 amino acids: CASSLGQGAFETQYF. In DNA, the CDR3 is TGTGCCAGCAGTCTGGGACAGGGGGCGTTCGAGACCCAGTACTTC.

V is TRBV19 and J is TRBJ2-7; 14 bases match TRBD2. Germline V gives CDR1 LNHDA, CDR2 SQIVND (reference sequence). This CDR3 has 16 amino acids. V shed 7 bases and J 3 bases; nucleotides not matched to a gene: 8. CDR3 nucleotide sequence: TGTGCCAGTAAAAAGGCGGGACTAGCGGGAGTCTACGAGCAGTACTTC. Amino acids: CASKKAGLAGVYEQYF. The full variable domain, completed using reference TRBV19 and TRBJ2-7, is DGGITQSPKYLFRKEGQNVTLSCEQNLNHDAMYWYRQDPGQGLRLIYYSQIVNDFQKGDIAEGYSVSREKKESFPLTVTSAQKNPTAFYLCASKKAGLAGVYEQYFGPGTRLTVT.

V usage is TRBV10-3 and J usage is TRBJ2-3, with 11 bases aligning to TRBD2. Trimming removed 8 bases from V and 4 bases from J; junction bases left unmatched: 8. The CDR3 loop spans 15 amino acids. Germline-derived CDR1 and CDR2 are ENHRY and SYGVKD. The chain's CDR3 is CAIALAGGRADTQYF. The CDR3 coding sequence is TGTGCCATCGCCCTAGCGGGGGGTCGGGCAGATACGCAGTATTTT.

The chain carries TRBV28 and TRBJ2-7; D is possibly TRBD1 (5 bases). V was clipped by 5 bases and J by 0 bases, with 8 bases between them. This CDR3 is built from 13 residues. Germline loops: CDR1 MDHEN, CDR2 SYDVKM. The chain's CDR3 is CASSGAPSYEQYF. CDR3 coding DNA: TGTGCCAGCAGTGGGGCCCCCTCCTACGAGCAGTACTTC.

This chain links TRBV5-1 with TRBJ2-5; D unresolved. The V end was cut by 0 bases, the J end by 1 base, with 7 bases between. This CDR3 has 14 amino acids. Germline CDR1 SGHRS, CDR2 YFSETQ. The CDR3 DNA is TGCGCCAGCAGCTTGGTGCCGGGCCAAGAGACCCAGTACTTC. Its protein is CASSLVPGQETQYF. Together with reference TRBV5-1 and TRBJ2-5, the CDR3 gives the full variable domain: KAGVTQTPRYLIKTRGQQVTLSCSPISGHRSVSWYQQTPGQGLQFLFEYFSETQRNKGNFPGRFSGRQFSNSRSEMNVSTLELGDSALYLCASSLVPGQETQYFGPGTRLLVL.

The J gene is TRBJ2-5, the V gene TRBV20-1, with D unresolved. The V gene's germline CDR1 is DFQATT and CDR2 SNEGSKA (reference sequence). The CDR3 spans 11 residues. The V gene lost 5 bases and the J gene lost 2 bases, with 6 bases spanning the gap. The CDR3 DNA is TGCAGTGCTCGCGTTCAAGAGACCCAGTACTTC. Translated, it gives CSARVQETQYF.

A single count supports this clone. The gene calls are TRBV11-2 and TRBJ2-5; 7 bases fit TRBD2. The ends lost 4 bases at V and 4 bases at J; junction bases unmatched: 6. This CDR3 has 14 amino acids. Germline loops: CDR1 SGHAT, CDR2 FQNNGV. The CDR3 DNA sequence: TGTGCCAGCAGCTCCGGACTAGGTGGAGAGACCCAGTACTTC. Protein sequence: CASSSGLGGETQYF.

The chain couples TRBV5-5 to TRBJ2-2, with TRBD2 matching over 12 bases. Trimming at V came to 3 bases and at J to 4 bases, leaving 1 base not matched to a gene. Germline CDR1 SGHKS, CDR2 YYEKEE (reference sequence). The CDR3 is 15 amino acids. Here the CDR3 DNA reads TGTGCCAGCAGCTCTAGCGGGGGGGGCACCGGGGAGCTGTTTTTT. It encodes CASSSSGGGTGELFF.

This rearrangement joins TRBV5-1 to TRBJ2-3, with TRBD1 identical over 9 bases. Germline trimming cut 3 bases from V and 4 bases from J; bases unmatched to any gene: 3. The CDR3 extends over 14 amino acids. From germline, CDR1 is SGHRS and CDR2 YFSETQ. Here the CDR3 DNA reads TGCGCCAGCAGCTCGGGACAGGGCCCAGATACGCAGTATTTT. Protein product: CASSSGQGPDTQYF.

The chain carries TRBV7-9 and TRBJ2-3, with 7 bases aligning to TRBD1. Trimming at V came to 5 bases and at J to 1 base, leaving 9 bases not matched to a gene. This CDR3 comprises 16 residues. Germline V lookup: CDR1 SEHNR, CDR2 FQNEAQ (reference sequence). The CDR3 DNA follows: TGTGCCAGCAGCCCCCTTGAGGGGGCCGGCACAGATACGCAGTATTTT. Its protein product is CASSPLEGAGTDTQYF.

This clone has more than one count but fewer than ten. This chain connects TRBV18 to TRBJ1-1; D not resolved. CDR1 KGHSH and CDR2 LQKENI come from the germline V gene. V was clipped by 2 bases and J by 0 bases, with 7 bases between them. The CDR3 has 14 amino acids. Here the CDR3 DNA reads TGTGCCAGCTCACCAGGGCTTATGAACACTGAAGCTTTCTTT. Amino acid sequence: CASSPGLMNTEAFF.

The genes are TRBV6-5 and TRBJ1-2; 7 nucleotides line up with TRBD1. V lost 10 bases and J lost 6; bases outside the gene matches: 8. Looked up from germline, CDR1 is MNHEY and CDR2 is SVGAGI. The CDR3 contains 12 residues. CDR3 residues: CATTGNNDGYTF. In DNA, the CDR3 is TGTGCCACGACAGGGAATAATGATGGCTACACCTTC.

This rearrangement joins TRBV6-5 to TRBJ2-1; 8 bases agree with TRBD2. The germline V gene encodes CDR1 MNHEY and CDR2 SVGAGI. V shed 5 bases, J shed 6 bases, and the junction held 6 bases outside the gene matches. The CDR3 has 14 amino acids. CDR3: CASSELAGRNEQFF. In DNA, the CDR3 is TGTGCCAGCAGTGAGCTAGCGGGCCGCAATGAGCAGTTCTTC.

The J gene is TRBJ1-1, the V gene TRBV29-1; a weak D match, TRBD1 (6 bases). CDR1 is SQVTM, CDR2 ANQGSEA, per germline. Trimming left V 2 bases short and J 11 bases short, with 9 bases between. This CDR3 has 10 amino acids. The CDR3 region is CSVERGFAFF. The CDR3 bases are TGCAGCGTTGAAAGGGGGTTTGCTTTCTTT.

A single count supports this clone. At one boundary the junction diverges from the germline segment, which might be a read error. The CDR3 protein is CASSPYGQTADGGLF. CDR3 DNA: TGTGCCAGCTCACCATATGGGCAGACGGCCGACGGAGGGTTATTT. This chain uses TRBV18 with TRBJ1-1, with D unclear. CDR3 length: 15 amino acids. Germline CDR1 KGHSH, CDR2 LQKENI. The variable domain in full, completed from reference TRBV18 and TRBJ1-1, reads NAGVMQNPRHLVRRRGQEARLRCSPMKGHSHVYWYRQLPEEGLKFMVYLQKENIIDESGMPKERFSAEFPKEGPSILRIQQVVRGDSAAYFCASSPYGQTADGGLFGQGTRLTVV.

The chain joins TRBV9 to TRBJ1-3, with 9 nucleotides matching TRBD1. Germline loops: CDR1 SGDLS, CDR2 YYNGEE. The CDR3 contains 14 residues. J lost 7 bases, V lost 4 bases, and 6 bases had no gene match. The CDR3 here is CASSSRTGENTIYF. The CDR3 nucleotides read TGTGCCAGCAGCTCCAGGACAGGGGAGAACACCATATATTTT. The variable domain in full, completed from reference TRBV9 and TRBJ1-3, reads DSGVTQTPKHLITATGQRVTLRCSPRSGDLSVYWYQQSLDQGLQFLIQYYNGEERAKGNILERFSAQQFPDLHSELNLSSLELGDSALYFCASSSRTGENTIYFGEGSWLTVV.

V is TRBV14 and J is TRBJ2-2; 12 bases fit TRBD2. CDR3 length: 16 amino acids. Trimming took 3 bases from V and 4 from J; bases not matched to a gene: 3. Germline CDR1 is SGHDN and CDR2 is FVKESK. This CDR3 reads CASSHWTSGITGELFF. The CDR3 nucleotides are TGTGCCAGCAGCCATTGGACTAGCGGGATCACCGGGGAGCTGTTTTTT.

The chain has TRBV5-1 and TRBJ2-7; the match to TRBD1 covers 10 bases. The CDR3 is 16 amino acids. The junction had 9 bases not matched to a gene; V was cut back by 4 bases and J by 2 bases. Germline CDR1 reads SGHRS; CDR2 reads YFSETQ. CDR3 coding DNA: TGCGCCAGCAGCCCAGACAGGGGGCGAGCTCCCTACGAGCAGTACTTC. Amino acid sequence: CASSPDRGRAPYEQYF.

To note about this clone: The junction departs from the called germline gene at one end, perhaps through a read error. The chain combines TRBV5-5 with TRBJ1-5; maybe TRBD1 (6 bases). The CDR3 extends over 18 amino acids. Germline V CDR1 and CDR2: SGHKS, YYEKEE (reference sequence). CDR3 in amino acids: CATSSDGPSSRGNQPQHF. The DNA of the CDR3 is TGTGCCACCAGCAGTGATGGGCCGAGTTCGAGGGGGAATCAGCCCCAGCATTTT.

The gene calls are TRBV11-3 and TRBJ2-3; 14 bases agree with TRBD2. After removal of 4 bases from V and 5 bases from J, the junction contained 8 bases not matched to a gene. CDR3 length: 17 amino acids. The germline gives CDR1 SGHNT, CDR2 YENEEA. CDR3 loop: CASSSGLAGDLGDTQYF. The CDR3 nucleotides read TGTGCCAGCAGCTCGGGACTAGCGGGGGACTTAGGAGATACGCAGTATTTT. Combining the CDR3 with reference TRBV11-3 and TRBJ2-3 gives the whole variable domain EAGVVQSPRYKIIEKKQPVAFWCNPISGHNTLYWYLQNLGQGPELLIRYENEEAVDDSQLPKDRFSAERLKGVDSTLKIQPAELGDSAVYLCASSSGLAGDLGDTQYFGPGTRLTVL.

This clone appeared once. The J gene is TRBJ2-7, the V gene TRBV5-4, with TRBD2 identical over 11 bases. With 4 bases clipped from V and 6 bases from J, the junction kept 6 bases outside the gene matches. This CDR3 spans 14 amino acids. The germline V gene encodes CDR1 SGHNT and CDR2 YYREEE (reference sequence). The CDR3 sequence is CASSPTSGVSEQYF. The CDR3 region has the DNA TGTGCCAGCAGCCCGACTAGCGGGGTGAGCGAGCAGTACTTC.

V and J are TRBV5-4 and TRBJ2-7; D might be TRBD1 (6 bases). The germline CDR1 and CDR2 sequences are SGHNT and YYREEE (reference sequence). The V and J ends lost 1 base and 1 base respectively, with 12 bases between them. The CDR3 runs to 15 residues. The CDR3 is CASSLKQGLSYEQYF. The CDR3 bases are TGTGCCAGCAGCTTGAAGCAGGGGCTGTCCTACGAGCAGTACTTC. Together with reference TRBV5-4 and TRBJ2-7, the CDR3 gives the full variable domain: ETGVTQSPTHLIKTRGQQVTLRCSSQSGHNTVSWYQQALGQGPQFIFQYYREEENGRGNFPPRFSGLQFPNYSSELNVNALELDDSALYLCASSLKQGLSYEQYFGPGTRLTVT.